The 21 T cell receptor beta chains given below trace back to one sample, sequenced in a study of blood T cells in healthy people across ages. A second PCR, run for about 7 to 11 cycles, used a sample-barcoded 5' primer plus a J-beta primer mix. TCRdb ran MiXCR on the 5' RACE reads and lists one entry per CDR3 protein. This table has 790,000 or so distinct CDR3 sequences, 35% to 50% appearing once. Sequences were obtained from blood. All receptors derive from an elderly man in good health.

In this sample, this clonotype turned up a few times. This chain connects TRBV5-1 to TRBJ2-3; 9 bases map to TRBD1. This CDR3 is 15 amino acids long. J lost 1 base, V lost 7 bases, and 7 bases had no gene match. Germline CDR1 SGHRS, CDR2 YFSETQ. The CDR3 DNA follows: TGCGCCAGCGGAACAGGGGGCAGAGGCACAGATACGCAGTATTTT. This encodes CASGTGGRGTDTQYF.

This chain links TRBV6-5 with TRBJ2-1; D unresolved. Germline V lookup: CDR1 MNHEY, CDR2 SVGAGI. There are 15 residues in the CDR3. V lost 6 bases to trimming and J lost 1 base, with 13 bases between them. CDR3 coding DNA: TGTGCCAGCAGCCCCGTGGGGAAGTCCTACAATGAGCAGTTCTTC. Translating gives CASSPVGKSYNEQFF.

With regard to this clonotype: One end of the junction fails to match germline, which may point to a read error. The V and J genes are TRBV20-1 and TRBJ2-5; D is unresolved. The CDR3 runs to 14 residues. CDR1 is DFQATT and CDR2 is SNEGSKA in the germline V gene (reference sequence). CDR3 residues: CSARDALGVDGEHF. Here the CDR3 DNA reads TGCAGTGCTAGAGATGCGTTAGGAGTGGACGGCGAACACTTC.

This clonotype was counted only a few times. The CDR3: CASSQVRNTEAFF. In DNA form, the CDR3 reads TGTGCCAGCAGCCAAGTACGGAACACTGAAGCTTTCTTT. V usage is TRBV3-1 and J usage is TRBJ1-1, with D unresolved. The CDR3 contains 13 residues. V lost 1 base to trimming and J lost 1 base, with 4 bases between them. The germline V gene has CDR1 LGHDT and CDR2 YNNKEL (reference sequence).

This clonotype has a handful of counts. This chain uses TRBV7-3 with TRBJ2-5, with unresolved D. Trimming left V 5 bases short and J 2 bases short, with 9 bases between. Germline loops: CDR1 SGHTA, CDR2 FQGTGA. The CDR3 consists of 13 residues. CDR3 region: CASSRYRQETQYF. The CDR3 coding sequence is TGTGCCAGCAGCCGATACAGACAAGAGACCCAGTACTTC.

V gene TRBV20-1 combines with J gene TRBJ2-1, with D unresolved. The CDR3 has 13 amino acids. V was pared by 2 bases and J by 8 bases, with 13 bases between. Per the germline V gene, CDR1 is DFQATT and CDR2 is SNEGSKA (reference sequence). The CDR3 nucleotides read TGCAGTGCTAGAAGCCCCCAGCGATATGAGCAGTTCTTC. Residues: CSARSPQRYEQFF.

The gene calls are TRBV29-1 and TRBJ2-2; D unresolved. The germline V and J ends were trimmed by 7 bases and 0 bases, with 9 bases remaining between them. This CDR3 region has 13 residues. Looked up from germline, CDR1 is SQVTM and CDR2 is ANQGSEA. CDR3 in DNA: TGCAGCGGGAGTCGGTCGAACACCGGGGAGCTGTTTTTT. It translates to CSGSRSNTGELFF.

CDR3 region: CASSLGAQSSYEQYF. The CDR3 region has the DNA TGCGCCAGCAGCTTGGGAGCACAGTCTTCCTACGAGCAGTACTTC. The rearrangement links TRBV5-1 to TRBJ2-7; unclear D gene. V was pared by 0 bases and J by 1 base, with 11 bases between. This CDR3 is built from 15 residues. Germline lookup yields CDR1 SGHRS and CDR2 YFSETQ.

The chain links TRBV4-2 to TRBJ2-7; D may match TRBD1 or TRBD2 (5 bases each). Germline CDR1 LGHNA, CDR2 YNFKEQ. The CDR3 is made up of 15 amino acids. V was pared by 2 bases and J by 3 bases, with 14 bases between. The CDR3 DNA sequence: TGTGCCAGCAGCCAATCCGGGGCGCTGGACTACGAGCAGTACTTC. Protein: CASSQSGALDYEQYF.

This clonotype turned up a few times. This sequence joins TRBV20-1 and TRBJ2-7, with 7 nucleotides matching TRBD1. The V and J ends lost 5 bases and 2 bases, in that order; junction bases with no gene match: 6. Germline-derived CDR1 and CDR2 are DFQATT and SNEGSKA (reference sequence). The length of the CDR3 is 13 residues. The CDR3 reads CSASGQLPYEQYF. The CDR3 DNA sequence: TGCAGTGCTTCGGGACAGTTGCCCTACGAGCAGTACTTC.

The V gene is TRBV6-2 or TRBV6-3, the J gene TRBJ1-5; 8 nucleotides agree with TRBD1. Germline trimming cut 7 bases from V and 2 bases from J; bases unmatched to any gene: 7. The CDR3 has 15 amino acids. Germline V CDR1 and CDR2: MNHEY, SVGEGT. For the CDR3, the DNA is TGTGCCAGCAACCCAGGGGGCGGGGGCAATCAGCCCCAGCATTTT. Its protein is CASNPGGGGNQPQHF.

The chain couples TRBV2 to TRBJ2-7, with TRBD1 identical over 8 bases. The CDR3 contains 13 residues. Trimming removed 6 bases from V and 4 bases from J; junction bases left unmatched: 5. Germline CDR1 reads SNHLY; CDR2 reads FYNNEI. This chain's CDR3 is CASSQGALYEQYF. CDR3 DNA sequence: TGTGCCAGCAGCCAGGGGGCGCTTTACGAGCAGTACTTC.

The genes are TRBV7-3 and TRBJ2-1; either TRBD1 or TRBD2 may supply D (5 bases each). The germline V and J ends were trimmed by 1 base and 8 bases, with 15 bases remaining between them. The CDR3 is 15 amino acids. Germline values: CDR1 SGHTA, CDR2 FQGTGA. This chain's CDR3 is CASSLRGSRPDEQFF. Here the CDR3 DNA reads TGTGCCAGCAGCTTAAGGGGGTCGAGACCAGATGAGCAGTTCTTC.

The rearrangement uses TRBV20-1 and TRBJ2-7, with 7 positions matching TRBD1. V shed 0 bases, J shed 4 bases, and the junction held 18 bases outside the gene matches. Germline V gives CDR1 DFQATT, CDR2 SNEGSKA (reference sequence). The CDR3 is 18 amino acids. The CDR3 region is CSARDIRRQGQPAYEQYF. The CDR3 DNA sequence: TGCAGTGCTAGAGATATTCGACGACAGGGCCAACCAGCTTACGAGCAGTACTTC.

V gene TRBV7-9 combines with J gene TRBJ2-3; TRBD2 aligns across 13 bases. The germline CDR1 and CDR2 sequences are SEHNR and FQNEAQ (reference sequence). With V trimmed by 3 bases and J by 4 bases, 16 bases remained unmatched. This CDR3 is 20 amino acids long. In DNA, the CDR3 is TGTGCCAGCAGCTTGTCAAGACTAGCGGGAGGACCATCTAGCGCAGATACGCAGTATTTT. This encodes CASSLSRLAGGPSSADTQYF.

The chain joins TRBV20-1 to TRBJ2-1; the D is unclear. Trimming removed 8 bases from V and 0 bases from J, with 14 bases in between. Germline V gene lookup returns CDR1 DFQATT and CDR2 SNEGSKA (reference sequence). This CDR3 spans 14 amino acids. The CDR3 loop is CSHKLVSSYNEQFF. CDR3 DNA: TGCAGTCATAAATTGGTGAGCTCCTACAATGAGCAGTTCTTC.

CDR3 coding DNA: TGTGCCAGCAGGTCAGCCCAAGAGACCCAGTACTTC. Translated, it gives CASRSAQETQYF. The chain combines TRBV28 with TRBJ2-5; D gene unclear. The germline gives CDR1 MDHEN, CDR2 SYDVKM. The CDR3 is 12 amino acids. V lost 6 bases, J lost 1 base, and 6 bases lay in between.

The chain has TRBV29-1 and TRBJ2-3; D is perhaps TRBD1 (6 bases). The CDR3 covers 13 residues. Between the trimmed V and J ends, which lost 3 bases and 3 bases, there was a span of 10 bases. Germline assignment: CDR1 SQVTM and CDR2 ANQGSEA. The CDR3 here is CSVDLGQTDTQYF. The CDR3 coding sequence is TGCAGCGTTGATTTGGGACAAACAGATACGCAGTATTTT.

This clonotype showed up just a few times. The V call is TRBV12-3 or TRBV12-4, the J call TRBJ1-4; D not resolved. The CDR3 spans 14 residues. V was shortened by 5 bases and J by 1 base, with 8 bases between the two germline ends. The CDR3 loop reads CASSPSGTNEKLFF. The CDR3, as DNA: TGTGCCAGCAGTCCGAGTGGAACTAATGAAAAACTGTTTTTT.

This clonotype was detected many times. The chain is built from TRBV6-2 or TRBV6-3 and TRBJ2-5; the match to TRBD2 covers 7 bases. Germline V lookup: CDR1 MNHEY, CDR2 SVGEGT. Trimming took 4 bases from V and 9 from J; bases not matched to a gene: 8. The CDR3 consists of 13 residues. The DNA of the CDR3 is TGTGCCAGCAGTTTGGGAGGGATAGACGCCCAGTACTTC. Translated, it gives CASSLGGIDAQYF.

This sequence joins TRBV6-1 and TRBJ2-5, with a weak D call TRBD2 (5 bases). The J call could be wrong; TRBJ2-1 is a better fit for the DNA end. Germline assignment: CDR1 MNHNS and CDR2 SASEGT. There are 12 residues in the CDR3. The CDR3 DNA reads TGTGCCAGCAACCTCTCCCGGGGAGAGCAGTTCTTC. It encodes CASNLSRGEQFF.